One sample yielded the 15 T cell receptor beta chains listed below, sequenced in a study of blood T cell repertoires in COVID-19. TCRdb keeps only in-frame clones here, not all; method: immunoSEQ multiplex PCR. The profile shows 250,000 or so clones, 88% of them singletons. Sequencing input: peripheral blood. The receptors were sampled from a woman between 40 and 50 years old who had recovered from COVID-19.

The rearrangement uses TRBV5-1 and TRBJ2-7; the match to TRBD2 covers 8 bases. The CDR3 runs 12 residues. V trimming: 4 bases; J trimming: 7 bases; junction bases outside the gene matches: 4. Germline values: CDR1 SGHRS, CDR2 YFSETQ. CDR3 in DNA: TGCGCCAGCAGCCCCGGGGGGGGTGAGCAGTACTTC. Its protein product is CASSPGGGEQYF.

This chain connects TRBV7-3 to TRBJ2-7; 8 bases align to TRBD2. V lost 5 bases and J lost 7; bases outside the gene matches: 13. Germline V gene lookup returns CDR1 SGHTA and CDR2 FQGTGA. The CDR3 is 15 residues long. The CDR3 sequence is CASSRGGSGTGEQYF. DNA of the CDR3: TGTGCCAGCAGCCGGGGGGGTAGCGGAACGGGAGAGCAGTACTTC. Full variable domain (outside the CDR3, taken from reference TRBV7-3 and TRBJ2-7): GAGVSQTPSNKVTEKGKYVELRCDPISGHTALYWYRQSLGQGPEFLIYFQGTGAADDSGLPNDRFFAVRPEGSVSTLKIQRTERGDSAVYLCASSRGGSGTGEQYFGPGTRLTVT.

The J gene is TRBJ1-1, the V gene TRBV13, with TRBD1 identical over 8 bases. The germline V gene has CDR1 PRHDT and CDR2 FYEKMQ (reference sequence). The CDR3 spans 15 residues. J lost 3 bases, V lost 7 bases, and 10 bases had no gene match. CDR3 in amino acids: CASNDRGQFHTEAFF. DNA of the CDR3: TGTGCCAGCAACGACAGGGGCCAATTCCACACTGAAGCTTTCTTT.

This chain joins TRBV24-1 and TRBJ2-5; 9 bases align to TRBD2. The CDR3 is 17 residues long. Trimming took 3 bases from V and 3 from J; bases not matched to a gene: 10. CDR1 is KGHDR and CDR2 is SFDVKD in the germline V gene. CDR3 in amino acids: CATSDLPRASGKETQYF. As DNA, the CDR3 is TGTGCCACCAGTGATCTCCCCAGGGCTAGCGGGAAAGAGACCCAGTACTTC.

This clone occurred once. The V and J genes are TRBV19 and TRBJ2-2; a weak D match, TRBD2 (6 bases). From germline, CDR1 is LNHDA and CDR2 SQIVND (reference sequence). V was shortened by 0 bases and J by 6 bases, with 11 bases between the two germline ends. The CDR3 has 15 amino acids. CDR3 coding DNA: TGTGCCAGTAGTATAGATGGGGGGTACCCCGGGGAGCTGTTTTTT. The encoded protein is CASSIDGGYPGELFF.

This clone has a single count. V is TRBV6-5 and J is TRBJ1-2; 7 nucleotides align to TRBD1. The germline V gene encodes CDR1 MNHEY and CDR2 SVGAGI. V dropped 10 bases and J dropped 3; count of bases not matched to a gene: 8. This CDR3 region has 13 residues. Here the CDR3 reads CATVGQGDYGYTF. The DNA of the CDR3 is TGTGCCACAGTAGGGCAGGGGGACTATGGCTACACCTTC.

The rearrangement joins TRBV6-1 to TRBJ1-4; TRBD1 matches at 8 bases. CDR1 and CDR2 (germline): MNHNS, SASEGT. The CDR3 extends over 16 amino acids. V gave up 2 bases and J gave up 6 bases; unmatched junction bases: 8. CDR3 DNA: TGTGCCAGCAGTGAAATGGGGACAGGCCGGGATGAAAAACTGTTTTTT. Translation gives CASSEMGTGRDEKLFF.

The J gene is TRBJ2-7, the V gene TRBV7-2; a weak D match, TRBD2 (6 bases). There are 15 residues in the CDR3. Germline V gives CDR1 SGHTA, CDR2 FQGNSA. Between the trimmed V and J ends, which lost 5 bases and 2 bases, there was a span of 16 bases. As DNA, the CDR3 is TGTGCCAGCAGCAACCAGGGACTGGGCCCCTACGAGCAGTACTTC. Translation gives CASSNQGLGPYEQYF.

The rearrangement uses TRBV25-1 and TRBJ1-1; D possibly corresponds to TRBD1 (6 bases). CDR3 length: 13 residues. Germline V gives CDR1 MGHDK, CDR2 SYGVNS. The V gene lost 4 bases and the J gene lost 4 bases, with 10 bases spanning the gap. The CDR3 DNA reads as TGTGCCAGCAGTGGGCAAGGGGGCACTGAAGCTTTCTTT. Translated: CASSGQGGTEAFF. Variable domain in full (rest from reference TRBV25-1 and TRBJ1-1): EADIYQTPRYLVIGTGKKITLECSQTMGHDKMYWYQQDPGMELHLIHYSYGVNSTEKGDLSSESTVSRIRTEHFPLTLESARPSHTSQYLCASSGQGGTEAFFGQGTRLTVV.

The rearrangement joins TRBV29-1 to TRBJ1-1; D is perhaps TRBD1 (6 bases). This CDR3 region has 13 residues. Trimming removed 7 bases at V and 1 base at J, with 13 bases between. Per the germline V gene, CDR1 is SQVTM and CDR2 is ANQGSEA. The CDR3 reads CSAAGTRNTEAFF. CDR3 nucleotide sequence: TGCAGCGCCGCCGGGACACGGAACACTGAAGCTTTCTTT.

The count of this clone is one. The chain uses TRBV21-1 and TRBJ2-1; the table's D call TRBD1 went unverified against the DNA. TRBV21-1 is a pseudogene. This CDR3 spans 16 amino acids. The CDR3 spells CASTSKGKGAENEQFF. The CDR3 DNA follows: TGTGCCAGCACCTCAAAGGGGAAGGGGGCAGAGAATGAGCAGTTCTTC.

This rearrangement joins TRBV6-5 to TRBJ2-3; D is unresolved. The CDR3 consists of 12 residues. V shed 6 bases and J shed 8 bases, with 12 bases lying between them. Per the germline V gene, CDR1 is MNHEY and CDR2 is SVGAGI. The CDR3 loop is CASSGVLGTQYF. The CDR3 bases are TGTGCCAGCAGCGGCGTCCTAGGTACGCAGTATTTT.

The rearrangement joins TRBV3-1 (or the pseudogene TRBV3-2) to TRBJ2-2; 13 nucleotides align to TRBD2. V lost 4 bases and J lost 5; bases outside the gene matches: 4. Germline values: CDR1 LGHDT, CDR2 YNNKEL (reference sequence). There are 16 residues in the CDR3. The CDR3: CASSPGTSGVTGELFF. The CDR3 DNA reads as TGTGCCAGCAGCCCCGGGACTAGCGGGGTGACCGGGGAGCTGTTTTTT.

V is TRBV16 and J is TRBJ2-1, with 10 bases that match TRBD2. Trimming cost V 2 bases and J 4 bases; bases outside gene matches: 5. The CDR3 loop spans 16 amino acids. From germline, CDR1 is KGHSY and CDR2 FQNENV. This CDR3 is CASSQLLAGVYNEQFF. CDR3 sequence (DNA): TGTGCCAGCAGCCAACTCCTAGCGGGAGTTTACAATGAGCAGTTCTTC.

The chain uses TRBV4-3 and TRBJ1-1, with D possibly TRBD1 on 6 matching bases. Trimming took off 1 base at V and 1 base at J, with 7 bases between the two ends. This CDR3 is 14 amino acids long. CDR1 is LGHNA and CDR2 is YSLEER in the germline V gene. In DNA form, the CDR3 reads TGCGCCAGCAGCCAAGTGACAGGGAACACTGAAGCTTTCTTT. It specifies CASSQVTGNTEAFF.